The rows below give T cell receptor beta chains drawn from one sample of a study of beta chain features in type 1 diabetes. TCRdb keeps only in-frame clones here, not all; method: immunoSEQ multiplex PCR. The profile covers 55,000 to 80,000 clones, with about 50% appearing a single time and roughly 0.7% taken by the ten largest. The sample consisted of central memory CD4+ T cells from blood. Every receptor here comes from a man younger than 45 with type 1 diabetes. The CDR3 runs from the conserved cysteine through the conserved F or W. The order of the fields is V gene, J gene, D gene, clone size, CDR3 DNA, CDR3 protein. The D gene is left open where the match is weak. The size entry is marked missing in some rows and otherwise reads once, few, many or a size class.

v_gene: TRBV6-1
j_gene: TRBJ2-2
d_gene: -
abundance: -
CDR3nt: TGTGCCAGCAGTGAAATCCTCGCGAACACCGGGGAGCTGTTTTTT
CDR3aa: CASSEILANTGELFF

v_gene: TRBV2
j_gene: TRBJ2-7
d_gene: -
abundance: -
CDR3nt: TGTGCCAGCAGTGAAGCGTACAGGCGCGTCTCCTACGAGCAGTACTTC
CDR3aa: CASSEAYRRVSYEQYF

v_gene: TRBV5-5
j_gene: TRBJ1-2
d_gene: -
abundance: few
CDR3nt: TGTGCCAGCAGTCTCTTCGGAGCTAACTATGGCTACACCTTC
CDR3aa: CASSLFGANYGYTF

v_gene: TRBV9
j_gene: TRBJ1-2
d_gene: TRBD1
abundance: few
CDR3nt: TGTGCCAGCAGCGCTGAACAGGGGAGAGGTGGCTACACCTTC
CDR3aa: CASSAEQGRGGYTF

v_gene: TRBV5-4
j_gene: TRBJ1-1
d_gene: -
abundance: -
CDR3nt: TGTGCCAGCAGCTTGGACAGGGCGAACACTGAAGCTTTCTTT
CDR3aa: CASSLDRANTEAFF

v_gene: TRBV5-6
j_gene: TRBJ1-1
d_gene: TRBD1
abundance: -
CDR3nt: TGTGCCAGCAGCGCCGGGACAGGGGACCCGAACACTGAAGCTTTCTTT
CDR3aa: CASSAGTGDPNTEAFF

v_gene: TRBV7-9
j_gene: TRBJ2-5
d_gene: TRBD1
abundance: -
CDR3nt: TGTGCCAGCCAAGCTGGGTACAGGGGCCAAGAGACCCAGTACTTC
CDR3aa: CASQAGYRGQETQYF

v_gene: TRBV11-3
j_gene: TRBJ2-5
d_gene: TRBD1
abundance: -
CDR3nt: TGTGCCAGCAGCACAGGGGGTTGGGGCCAAGAGACCCAGTACTTC
CDR3aa: CASSTGGWGQETQYF

v_gene: TRBV7-2
j_gene: TRBJ1-5
d_gene: TRBD1
abundance: once
CDR3nt: TGTGCCAGCAGCCCACAGGGGGCGGGAGATCAGCCCCAGCATTTT
CDR3aa: CASSPQGAGDQPQHF

v_gene: TRBV5-6
j_gene: TRBJ2-3
d_gene: TRBD2
abundance: -
CDR3nt: TGTGCCAGCAGCCTTACTAGCGGGAGGCCCACAGATACGCAGTATTTT
CDR3aa: CASSLTSGRPTDTQYF

v_gene: TRBV5-1
j_gene: TRBJ2-3
d_gene: -
abundance: -
CDR3nt: TGCGCCAGCAGCTTGGAGGGGCGGGGAAGCACAGATACGCAGTATTTT
CDR3aa: CASSLEGRGSTDTQYF

v_gene: TRBV20-1
j_gene: TRBJ2-7
d_gene: -
abundance: -
CDR3nt: TGCAGTGCTAGACTAGCCTACGAGCAGTACTTC
CDR3aa: CSARLAYEQYF

v_gene: TRBV2
j_gene: TRBJ1-3
d_gene: -
abundance: -
CDR3nt: TGTGCCACCCCGACGGAGGACTCTGGAAACACCATATATTTT
CDR3aa: CATPTEDSGNTIYF

v_gene: TRBV6-1
j_gene: TRBJ2-5
d_gene: -
abundance: -
CDR3nt: TGTGCCAGCAGTGAAGTCACAGGTGCGACGGTAAGGGGGGAGACCCAGTACTTC
CDR3aa: CASSEVTGATVRGETQYF

v_gene: TRBV5-1
j_gene: TRBJ2-1
d_gene: TRBD2
abundance: few
CDR3nt: TGCGCCAGCAGCTTGGGTGCGGGAGGGTCTCTCGATGAGCAGTTCTTC
CDR3aa: CASSLGAGGSLDEQFF

v_gene: TRBV9
j_gene: TRBJ2-3
d_gene: TRBD2
abundance: -
CDR3nt: TGTGCCAGCAGCGTAGTATCGTCGGTTAGCGGGAGACCAGATACGCAGTATTTT
CDR3aa: CASSVVSSVSGRPDTQYF

v_gene: TRBV25-1
j_gene: TRBJ1-2
d_gene: TRBD1
abundance: -
CDR3nt: TGTGCCAGCAGTGCCCGACAGGGTGAAGGCTACACCTTC
CDR3aa: CASSARQGEGYTF

v_gene: TRBV30
j_gene: TRBJ1-1
d_gene: -
abundance: -
CDR3nt: TGTGCCTGGAGTCCCACACCGAACACTGAAGCTTTCTTT
CDR3aa: CAWSPTPNTEAFF

v_gene: TRBV19
j_gene: TRBJ2-2
d_gene: -
abundance: few
CDR3nt: TGTGCCAGTAGTATTAGGCAGGCGATCGGGGAGCTGTTTTTT
CDR3aa: CASSIRQAIGELFF

v_gene: TRBV18
j_gene: TRBJ2-1
d_gene: TRBD2
abundance: -
CDR3nt: TGTGCCAGCTCACCAGCGGGACTAGCGGGAGCCTCCTCCTACAATGAGCAGTTCTTC
CDR3aa: CASSPAGLAGASSYNEQFF